This TCR beta chain appears in the sequencing data of a study of OX40 agonist ivuxolimab in advanced cancers. TCRdb keeps only in-frame clones here, not all; method: immunoSEQ multiplex PCR. The sample yields about 58,000 clones, roughly 88% seen once. The germline V gene encodes CDR1 MNHEY and CDR2 SVGAGI. V dropped 4 bases and J dropped 7; count of bases not matched to a gene: 4. The CDR3 covers 15 residues. The origin of this receptor is an adult with an advanced solid tumor such as melanoma, head and neck, liver or kidney cancer. The chain links TRBV6-5 to TRBJ2-1, with 13 bases fitting TRBD2. The sequencing here drew on CD4+ or CD8+ T cells sorted from blood, taken in a trial of the OX40 agonist ivuxolimab. The CDR3 nucleotides read TGTGCCAGCAGTTTGGGACTAGCGGGGCATAATGAGCAGTTCTTC. Translating it yields CASSLGLAGHNEQFF.